The entry below describes one TCR beta chain. This clonotype was seen only a few times. This clone's antigen is unknown. No qualities accompany the bases; no much larger clone lies one base away. The library was built by means of PCR. Sequencing used an Illumina HiSeq 2500. To reduce PCR and sequencing biases, unique molecular identifiers were incorporated into the TCR beta cDNA libraries. Roughly 500,000 cDNA molecules were obtained per 1 to 10 million input T cells, so each molecule approximated one T cell. The patient libraries were prepared and sequenced using the same protocol as the earlier healthy control dataset. Samples belonging to the same batch were prepared together, multiplexed and sequenced on a shared HiSeq lane. The paper's processing steps were these. Raw barcoded reads were processed with MIGEC, and single-read molecular identifier groups were discarded before consensus assembly and CDR3 extraction. Clonotype tables were post-analysed with VDJtools, normalizing diversity by down-sampling all datasets to the smallest sample size. In repertoire overlap clustering, CDR3 amino acid sequences, but not nucleotide sequences, were matched to correct batch-related cross-sample contamination. TCRdb's own reprocessing of the public reads used fastp at Q25 and MiXCR and kept productive beta chains. For every CDR3 protein sequence, its rows merge into one entry that carries the most common genes and DNA. What appears here as the V and J calls and clone size reflects TCRdb's work, not the paper's. In this sample the table shows hundreds of thousands of distinct CDR3 sequences, 55% to 70% of which occur a single time. 11% of the sample rests with the top ten.

This sample is drawn from a study of post-analysis software for immune sequencing data (dated by TCRdb to the mid-2010s). For the wider study: Disease courses on record covered relapsing-remitting, secondary progressive and progressive-relapsing multiple sclerosis, though some patients had no subtype annotation. The patient repertoires were compared against fewer than twelve previously published healthy control repertoires obtained from donors aged about 6 to 25 years. A subset of samples was prepared in parallel using single-end sample barcoding, then pooled and co-amplified after Illumina adapter ligation.

What the authors observed across the whole study: The control group was slightly older than the multiple sclerosis patient group. Direct clustering with F measure showed strong co-clustering of samples prepared in the same batch, prompting a batch-effect correction. Significantly higher frequencies in patients than in controls were found for roughly 5 TRBV segments, including TRBV5-6, TRBV5-1 and TRBV20-1. Compared with controls, multiple sclerosis patients had significantly lower normalized Chao1 diversity, a finding suggesting substantial peripheral T-cell clonal expansion.

CDR1 and CDR2 were assigned from the germline V gene as MDHEN and SYDVKM. The CDR3 holds 14 amino acids from the cysteine to the phenylalanine. Only the CDR3 DNA is retained, 42 bases long and in frame from the first base. The trim is 4 bases for V and 5 bases for J, with a gap of 15 bases between the germline ends. TCR beta repertoires were profiled from peripheral blood of under 15 young patients with multiple sclerosis to demonstrate the VDJtools post-analysis software. The multiple sclerosis patients were children and adolescents between roughly 6 and 16 years of age. This TCR derives from a girl aged 2 to 9 with multiple sclerosis. The V gene is TRBV28 and the J gene is TRBJ2-7, with a tentative D gene TRBD2 over 6 matching bases. The material sequenced was blood. The CDR3 region has the sequence CASSSPSREDEQYF. Read as DNA, the sequence is TGTGCCAGCAGTTCCCCGTCAAGGGAGGACGAGCAGTACTTC.